This T cell receptor (beta chain) was sequenced in a study of T cell repertoires in cytomegalovirus infection. Study as a whole: Selection of CMV epitopes for the study included recently identified HLA-C-restricted and well-studied HLA-B-restricted ones. The public TCR beta signatures pointed to both CMV infection and matching HLA type.

At least ten counts were recorded for this clonotype. The antigen is unknown. TCRdb redid the calling of the reads with MiXCR, one entry per CDR3 protein. Seen here are over 95,000 distinct CDR3 sequences, 30% to 35% observed once, and the top ten hold around 41%. The TCR originated in a human donor in good health (CMV status not recorded). Some clones in this sample may be carry-over from other donors' samples. This material consisted of CD8+ T cells from cultured PBMCs, taken from culture after CMV antigen stimulation.

The CDR3 nucleotides read TGTGCCAGCAGCCCCCCGTCAACTGTGGAGCTGTTTTTT. This codes for CASSPPSTVELFF. J is TRBJ2-2 and V is TRBV7-8; no firm D call. Per the germline V gene, CDR1 is SGHVS and CDR2 is FQNEAQ. CDR3 length: 13 amino acids. Trimming shortened V by 5 bases and J by 10 bases, and 14 bases separated the two germline ends.